This TCR beta chain emerged from a study of CD8+ T cells in alopecia areata (dated by TCRdb to the late 2010s). About the full investigation: The treated patients, all with moderate-to-severe alopecia areata, were enrolled in an open-label pilot trial of oral tofacitinib given at 5 to 10 mg twice daily. Patients received tofacitinib for 6 to 18 months and were then followed off drug for 6 months to check for delayed response and recurrence. The study used high-throughput TCRbeta sequencing to examine T cell clonal expansion in alopecia areata, in both the C3H/HeJ mouse model and human patients. Scalp tissue and sorted CD4+ and CD8+ peripheral blood T cells from patchy and totalis/universalis alopecia areata patients and from healthy controls were covered by human TCRbeta sequencing. Biopsies were taken from tofacitinib-treated patients at baseline and at 4 and 24 weeks of treatment, and a later scalp biopsy was taken in several of the tofacitinib-treated patients. Clonality in the scalp was compared among normal scalp (n=4), patchy alopecia areata scalp (n=8), and alopecia totalis/universalis scalp (n=8). The RNA source kit depended on sample type: the PAXgene miRNA kit for fixed scalp, the miRNeasy kit for PBMCs, and the RNeasy kit for mouse skin. TCRbeta CDR3 regions were amplified by immunoSEQ multiplex PCR using 35 Vbeta forward and 13 Jbeta reverse primers.

The germline V gene (reference sequence) specifies GTSNPN as CDR1 and SVGIG as CDR2. The trim is 3 bases for V and 2 bases for J, with a gap of 8 bases between the germline ends. Including cysteine and phenylalanine, the CDR3 has 12 amino acids. The CDR3 DNA has 36 bases and is translated from base 1. Libraries were prepared through the immunoSEQ multiplex PCR assay. RNA was extracted from all samples and reverse transcribed into cDNA as template for TCR sequencing. SuperScript III was used to make first-strand cDNA, primed with a 2:1 mix of oligo-dT and random hexamers. A synthetic immune receptor repertoire was used to gauge amplification bias, and whatever bias remained was removed computationally. Under the source paper's analysis protocol: Raw reads were preprocessed to remove errors, and CDR3 was defined by IMGT conventions from the conserved cysteine to phenylalanine. Clonality was computed by normalizing Shannon entropy by log2 of the number of productive unique TCRs and subtracting the result from 1. CD4 or CD8 identity of scalp clones was inferred by cross-referencing scalp TCRbeta sequences with sorted blood CD4 and CD8 repertoires. TCRdb obtained this table from immuneACCESS and retained in-frame rearrangements with V and J assigned. These tables miss some clones; where compared with another copy, unresolved V genes account for less than half of the shortfall, and the remainder is unexplained. V, J and clone size are taken as reported in that table, and D and trimming were inferred from the DNA itself. The sample table contains 200,000 to 250,000 clones; only one count was recorded for 50% to 60% of them. The ten largest make up less than 0.6% of the sample.

The paper's findings and limits, for the study overall: Compared with mice, TCR sequences shared between patients were less clear, possibly partly because of HLA diversity across the patient population. Compared with normal scalp, lesional scalp, particularly in alopecia totalis/universalis, had higher clonality and more expanded CD8+ clones, which suggests antigenic drive. Unlike mouse skin, which is dominated by gammadelta T cells, normal human skin has resident alphabeta T cells that are also sequenced, and this complicates analysis of the scalp TCR repertoire.

Of note for this clone: There is no known antigen for this receptor. No base qualities exist here, and no much larger clone lies one base off it.

The time point label here, explained by the study, means: baseline before oral tofacitinib. From alopecia areata patients, peripheral blood was collected along with lesional scalp punch biopsies. PBMCs were isolated by density centrifugation and stained for CD3, CD4 and CD8, and CD4+ and CD8+ T cells were sorted on a FACSAria. The V and J genes are TRBV30 and TRBJ2-7, with the D gene call left open. This specimen consisted of CD4+ T cells sorted from blood, obtained at week 0. The sequence was obtained from a human donor with alopecia areata. The DNA sequence is TGTGCCTGGAGCTTAGAGACCTACGAGCAGTACTTC. Its translation reads: CAWSLETYEQYF.